This T cell receptor (beta chain) was found in a study of CD8+CD57+ T cells in acquired aplastic anemia. In the study overall: 3.2 ug was the average amount of DNA from sorted CD4+ and CD8+ cells. General observations from the study: Common to patients and controls were 25 to 30 CD8+ CDR3 sequences.

The V gene's germline CDR1 is SGHNT and CDR2 YYREEE (reference sequence). The trim removed 2 bases at V and 8 bases at J, leaving 3 bases unmatched. The CDR3 loop spans 13 amino acids. This clonotype was recorded many times. The antigen is undetermined. CDR3 and TCR beta VDJ profiling relied on a genomic DNA template. TCRdb called the reads again in MiXCR, with one record for every CDR3 protein. The data contain about 190,000 distinct CDR3 sequences, less than 60% of them seen just once; the ten biggest clones take up around 9.7%. CD8+CD57+ cell expansion, shown by flow cytometry, had occurred in the patients selected for sequencing. Patients were treatment-naive when blood was sampled.

This TCR was sampled from a human donor with aplastic anemia. The rearrangement uses TRBV5-4 and TRBJ2-2, with TRBD2 identical over 7 bases. Sequenced material: sorted CD4+, CD8+, or CD8+CD57+ T cells (not recorded which) from PBMCs. In nucleotides, the CDR3 is TGTGCCAGCAGCTTCGGGACTAAAGGGGAGCTGTTTTTT. Its translation: CASSFGTKGELFF.